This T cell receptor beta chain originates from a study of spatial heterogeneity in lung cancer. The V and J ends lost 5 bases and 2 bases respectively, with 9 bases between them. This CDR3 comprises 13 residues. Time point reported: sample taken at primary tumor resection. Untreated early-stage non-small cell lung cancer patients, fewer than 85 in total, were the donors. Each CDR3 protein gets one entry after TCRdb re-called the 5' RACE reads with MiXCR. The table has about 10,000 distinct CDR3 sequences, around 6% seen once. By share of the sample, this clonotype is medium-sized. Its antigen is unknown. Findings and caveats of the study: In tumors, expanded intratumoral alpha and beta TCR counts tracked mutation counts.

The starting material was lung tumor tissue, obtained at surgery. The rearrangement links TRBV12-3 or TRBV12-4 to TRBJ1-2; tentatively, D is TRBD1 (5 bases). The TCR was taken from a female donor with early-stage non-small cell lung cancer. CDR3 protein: CASSPGANYGYTF. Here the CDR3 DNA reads TGTGCCAGCAGTCCCGGGGCCAACTATGGCTACACCTTC.